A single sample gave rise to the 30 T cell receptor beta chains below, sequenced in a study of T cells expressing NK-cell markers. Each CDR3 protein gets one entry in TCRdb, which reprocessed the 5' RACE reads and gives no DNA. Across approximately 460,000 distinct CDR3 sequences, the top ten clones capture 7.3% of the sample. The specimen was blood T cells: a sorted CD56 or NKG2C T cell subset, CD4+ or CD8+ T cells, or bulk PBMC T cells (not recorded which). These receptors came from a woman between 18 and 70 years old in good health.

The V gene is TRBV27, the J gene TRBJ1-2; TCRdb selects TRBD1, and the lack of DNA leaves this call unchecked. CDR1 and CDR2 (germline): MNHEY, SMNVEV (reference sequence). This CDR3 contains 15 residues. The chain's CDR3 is CASSRTRDTHYGYTF.

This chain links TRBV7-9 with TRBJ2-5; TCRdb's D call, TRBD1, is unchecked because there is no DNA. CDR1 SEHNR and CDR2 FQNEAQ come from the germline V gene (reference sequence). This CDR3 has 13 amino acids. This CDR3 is CASSTRGQETQYF.

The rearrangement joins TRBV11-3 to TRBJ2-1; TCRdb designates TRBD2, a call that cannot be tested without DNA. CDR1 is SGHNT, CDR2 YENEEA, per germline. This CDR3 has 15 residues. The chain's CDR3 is CASSHGPALYNEQFF.

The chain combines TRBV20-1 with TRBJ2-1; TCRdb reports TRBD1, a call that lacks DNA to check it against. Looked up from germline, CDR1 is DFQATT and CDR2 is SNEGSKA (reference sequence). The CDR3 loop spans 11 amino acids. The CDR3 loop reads CSAPEGVEQFF.

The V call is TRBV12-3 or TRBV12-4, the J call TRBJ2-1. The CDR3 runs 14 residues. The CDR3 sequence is CASSLMSSYNEQFF.

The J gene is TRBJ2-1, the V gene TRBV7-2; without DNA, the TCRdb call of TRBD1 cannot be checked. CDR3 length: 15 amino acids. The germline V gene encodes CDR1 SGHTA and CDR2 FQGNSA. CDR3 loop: CASSPRTGSLDEQFF.

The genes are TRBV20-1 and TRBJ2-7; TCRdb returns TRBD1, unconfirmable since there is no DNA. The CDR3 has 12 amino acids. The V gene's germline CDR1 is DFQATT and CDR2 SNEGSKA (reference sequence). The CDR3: CSAPNVRGEQYF.

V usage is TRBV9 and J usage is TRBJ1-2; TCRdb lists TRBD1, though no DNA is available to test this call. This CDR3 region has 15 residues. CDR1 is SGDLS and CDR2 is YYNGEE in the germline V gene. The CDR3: CASSPQVHTGTGYTF.

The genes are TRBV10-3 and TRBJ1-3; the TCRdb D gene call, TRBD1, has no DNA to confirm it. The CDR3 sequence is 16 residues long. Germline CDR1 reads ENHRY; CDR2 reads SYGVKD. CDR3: CAIRPGHDLSGNTIYF.

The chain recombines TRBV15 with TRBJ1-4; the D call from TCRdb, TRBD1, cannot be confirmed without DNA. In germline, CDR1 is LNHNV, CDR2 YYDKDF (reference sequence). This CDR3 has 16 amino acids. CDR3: CATSRDRWQGEEKLFF.

This chain's CDR3 is CASSLAAAVGEKLFF. The chain has TRBV5-1 and TRBJ1-4. CDR1 SGHRS and CDR2 YFSETQ come from the germline V gene. The CDR3 has 15 residues.

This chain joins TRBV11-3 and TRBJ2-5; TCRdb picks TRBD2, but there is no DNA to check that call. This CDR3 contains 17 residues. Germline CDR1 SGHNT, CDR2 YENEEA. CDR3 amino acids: CASSLRGSSGREETQYF. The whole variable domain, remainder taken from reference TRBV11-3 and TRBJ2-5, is EAGVVQSPRYKIIEKKQPVAFWCNPISGHNTLYWYLQNLGQGPELLIRYENEEAVDDSQLPKDRFSAERLKGVDSTLKIQPAELGDSAVYLCASSLRGSSGREETQYFGPGTRLLVL.

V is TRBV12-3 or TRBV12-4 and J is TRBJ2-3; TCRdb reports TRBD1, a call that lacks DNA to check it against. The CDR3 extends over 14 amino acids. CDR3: CASKARGRTDTQYF.

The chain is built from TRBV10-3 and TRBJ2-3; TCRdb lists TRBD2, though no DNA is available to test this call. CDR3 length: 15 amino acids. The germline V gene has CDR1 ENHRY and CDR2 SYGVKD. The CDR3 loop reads CAIRSLAGGTDTQYF.

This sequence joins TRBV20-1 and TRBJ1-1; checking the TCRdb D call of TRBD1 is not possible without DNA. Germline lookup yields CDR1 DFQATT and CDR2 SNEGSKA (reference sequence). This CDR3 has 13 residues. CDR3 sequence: CSATTGGYAEAFF.

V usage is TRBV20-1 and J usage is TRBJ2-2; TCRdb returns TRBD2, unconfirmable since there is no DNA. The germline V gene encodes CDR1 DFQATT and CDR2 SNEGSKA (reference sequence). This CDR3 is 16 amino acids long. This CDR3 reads CSASQSGGAHTGELFF.

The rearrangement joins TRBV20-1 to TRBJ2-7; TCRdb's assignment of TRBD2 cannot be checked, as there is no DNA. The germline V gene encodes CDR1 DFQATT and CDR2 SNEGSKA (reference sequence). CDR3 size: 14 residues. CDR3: CSAASGAGVGEQYF.

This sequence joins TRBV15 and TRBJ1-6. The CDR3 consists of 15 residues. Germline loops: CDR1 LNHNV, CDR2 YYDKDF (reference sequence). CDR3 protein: CATSRDRAGASPLHF.

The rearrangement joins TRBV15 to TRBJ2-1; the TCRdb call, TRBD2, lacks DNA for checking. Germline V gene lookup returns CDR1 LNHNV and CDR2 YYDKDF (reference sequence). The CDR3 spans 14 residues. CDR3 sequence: CATSDPSGLNEQFF. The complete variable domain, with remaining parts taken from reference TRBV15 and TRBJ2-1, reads DAMVIQNPRYQVTQFGKPVTLSCSQTLNHNVMYWYQQKSSQAPKLLFHYYDKDFNNEADTPDNFQSRRPNTSFCFLDIRSPGLGDTAMYLCATSDPSGLNEQFFGPGTRLTVL.

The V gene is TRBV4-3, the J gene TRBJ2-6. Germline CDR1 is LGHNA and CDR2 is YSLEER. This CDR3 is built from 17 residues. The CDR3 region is CASSQEVAPSGANVLTF.

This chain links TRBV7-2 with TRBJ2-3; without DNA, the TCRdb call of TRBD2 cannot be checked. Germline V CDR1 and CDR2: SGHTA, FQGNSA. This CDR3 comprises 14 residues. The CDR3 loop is CASSLRGPTDTQYF.

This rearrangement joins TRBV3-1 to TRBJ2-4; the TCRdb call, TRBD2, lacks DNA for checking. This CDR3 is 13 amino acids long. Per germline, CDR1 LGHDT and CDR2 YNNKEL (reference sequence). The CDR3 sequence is CASSQDGGLTQYF.

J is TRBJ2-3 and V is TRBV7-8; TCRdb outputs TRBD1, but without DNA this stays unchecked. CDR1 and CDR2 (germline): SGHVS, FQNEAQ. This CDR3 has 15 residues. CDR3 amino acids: CASSLDGDLTDTQYF.

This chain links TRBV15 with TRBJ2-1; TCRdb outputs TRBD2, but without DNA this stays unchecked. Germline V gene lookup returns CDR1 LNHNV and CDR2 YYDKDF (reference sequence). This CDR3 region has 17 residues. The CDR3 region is CATSRKIGTSGANEQFF.

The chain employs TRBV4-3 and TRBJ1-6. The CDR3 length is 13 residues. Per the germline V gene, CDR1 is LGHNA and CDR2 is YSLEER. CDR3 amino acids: CASSQTRNVDLHF.

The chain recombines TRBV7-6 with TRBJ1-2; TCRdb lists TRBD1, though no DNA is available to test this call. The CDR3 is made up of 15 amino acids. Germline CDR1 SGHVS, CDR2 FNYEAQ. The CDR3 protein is CASSLEQGDYYGYTF.

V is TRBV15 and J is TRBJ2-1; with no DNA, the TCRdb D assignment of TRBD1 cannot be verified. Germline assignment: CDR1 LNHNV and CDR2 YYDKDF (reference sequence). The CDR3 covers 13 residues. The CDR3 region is CATGWTGVNEQFF.

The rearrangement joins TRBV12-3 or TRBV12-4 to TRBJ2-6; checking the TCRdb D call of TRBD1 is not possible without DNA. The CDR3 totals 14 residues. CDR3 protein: CASGRESGANVLTF.

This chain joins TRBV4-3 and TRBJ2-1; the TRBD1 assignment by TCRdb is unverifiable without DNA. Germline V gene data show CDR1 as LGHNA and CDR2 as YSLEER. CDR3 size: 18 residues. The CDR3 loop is CASSQDLITPRTGYEQFF.

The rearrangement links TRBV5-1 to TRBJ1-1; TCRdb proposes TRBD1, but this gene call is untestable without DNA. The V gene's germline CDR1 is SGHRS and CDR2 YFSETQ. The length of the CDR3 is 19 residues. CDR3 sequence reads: CASSSPAGAGIGMNTEAFF.